This T cell receptor (beta chain) was retrieved from a study of blood T cell repertoires in acute mononucleosis (dated by TCRdb to 2020 to 2021). For context, the study as a whole: To capture the primary response, acute-phase samples were obtained within 2 weeks of when symptoms began. In the acute phase, YVL-BR-specific cells accounted for a mean of about 2.1% of blood CD8 T cells, and GLC-BM-specific cells for a mean of about 1%. The mean EBV load in blood was around 4.1 log10 genome copies per million B cells during acute infection, compared with 2.5 to 3 at convalescence.

What the study reported, not specific to this receptor: The cohort comprised only a few donors, so group averages rested on very few individuals. For BRLF1 (YVL-BR), TCRalpha CDR3 motifs played a dominant role and TCRbeta a minimal role in TCR repertoire selection. Although only 8% to 9% of unique acute clonotypes carried over into convalescence, these persisting clonotypes made up most of the response, and the remainder were seemingly replaced by new, diverse de novo clonotypes. Because only a fraction of each donor's blood was analyzed, sampling error might partly account for the low clonotype overlap between the acute and convalescent samples.

This clone was seen a few times. Per-base qualities were not stored, and no clone one base away is much larger. Sample time point, as interpreted from the label and publication: acute infectious mononucleosis, at clinical presentation within 2 weeks of symptom onset (visit 1). The study tracked CD8 T cell responses to two immunodominant EBV epitopes, BRLF1 109 (YVL-BR) and BMLF1 280 (GLC-BM), over primary infection. A positive serum heterophile antibody test and EBV viral capsid antigen-specific IgM indicated primary EBV infection. Total CD8 T cells were first enriched from PBMCs by magnetic positive selection (MACS). A FACSAria III was used to sort live CD3+ CD8+ tetramer+ cells to over 95% purity. Cell sorting used a PE-conjugated tetramer carrying the BRLF1 109-117 peptide. Directly ex vivo after tetramer sorting, the TCR repertoires of EBV epitope-specific CD8 T cells were deep-sequenced at acute infection and at convalescence. Donors were three people aged about 18 to 30 with clinical acute infectious mononucleosis and laboratory evidence of primary EBV infection. Heparinized peripheral blood was collected once when donors presented clinically with mononucleosis symptoms and a second time roughly 6 months afterward. PBMCs were isolated by Ficoll-Paque density gradient centrifugation.

Total RNA from at least 9,500 sorted tetramer+ CD8 T cells was reverse transcribed into cDNA for TCR profiling. PCR with primers that anneal to V and J regions amplified CDR3 regions and added unique molecular identifiers to track templates. TCRalpha and TCRbeta chains were profiled using the immunoSEQ platform, including its sequencing and error-correction standards. The authors' analysis ran thus. Clonal copy numbers were corrected for sequencing and PCR errors, and CDR3s were defined per IMGT conventions. Only productive rearrangements were analyzed, using immunoSEQ Analyzer versions 2.0 and 3.0, with gene-pairing frequencies processed further in Microsoft Excel. V-J pairings were visualized as Circos plots, and CDR3 motifs were found with MEME plus a custom motifSearch program. The OLGA algorithm was used to calculate the probability of generation of TCR sequences. A clonotype seen at both visits was called persistent, a clonotype seen only at the acute visit was called nonpersistent, and a clonotype seen only at convalescence was called de novo. A public TCR was defined as an amino acid clonotype used by more than one donor. TCRdb stores this immuneACCESS table with in-frame sequences only. Part of the clones is absent; in the studies checked, under half of the shortfall reflects unresolved V genes, and no reason is known for the rest. D and trimming were read from the DNA, whereas the V and J calls and clone size are those reported in that table. In all, the sample holds 6,000 to 9,000 clones, and 20% to 30% of those were seen once. The ten largest make up around 26% of the sample.

Clipping removes 3 bases from V and 4 bases from J, with 4 as the unmatched junction base count. The CDR3 numbers 15 residues from cysteine through phenylalanine. The CDR3 DNA has 45 bases and is translated from base 1. From the germline V gene, CDR1 is SGHDT and CDR2 is YYEEEE. Sequenced here: EBV YVL epitope tetramer+ CD8+ T cells sorted from PBMCs, sampled during acute infectious mononucleosis. Taken with the paper, the label for cell subset or site translates to: CD8 T cells binding a tetramer with EBV BRLF1 109-117 peptide (YVL-BR). The sequence came from a woman aged 18-29 years with infectious mononucleosis caused by EBV. In this chain, TRBV5-6 is recombined with TRBJ2-3; TRBD1 aligns with 11 central bases. The sequenced DNA: TGTGCCAGCAGCTACGGACAGGGGGCGGCAGATACGCAGTATTTT. This translates into CASSYGQGAADTQYF. With all but the CDR3 taken from the reference TRBV5-6 and TRBJ2-3 genes, the full variable domain is: DAGVTQSPTHLIKTRGQQVTLRCSPKSGHDTVSWYQQALGQGPQFIFQYYEEEERQRGNFPDRFSGHQFPNYSSELNVNALLLGDSALYLCASSYGQGAADTQYFGPGTRLTVL.